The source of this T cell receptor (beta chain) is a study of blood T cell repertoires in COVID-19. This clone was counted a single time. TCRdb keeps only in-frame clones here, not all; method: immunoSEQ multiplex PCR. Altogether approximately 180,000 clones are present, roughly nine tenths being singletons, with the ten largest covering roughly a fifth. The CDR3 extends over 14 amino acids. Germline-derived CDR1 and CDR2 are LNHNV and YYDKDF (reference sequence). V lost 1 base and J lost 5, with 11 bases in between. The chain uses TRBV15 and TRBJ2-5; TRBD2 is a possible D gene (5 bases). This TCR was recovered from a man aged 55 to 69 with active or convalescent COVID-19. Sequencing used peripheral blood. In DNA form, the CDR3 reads TGTGCCACCAGCAGAGGGTACGGGGTGGAGACCCAGTACTTC. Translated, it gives CATSRGYGVETQYF.